This T cell receptor (beta chain) originates from a study of a mutant IDH1 vaccine in newly diagnosed glioma. CDR1 is LGHNA, CDR2 YNFKEQ, per germline. This CDR3 contains 16 residues. V lost 1 base, J lost 4 bases, and 16 bases lay in between. Note on this clone: Its antigen is currently unknown.

Time point in this sample: week 23, last vaccination. A 20-mer mutant IDH1 peptide at 300 ug was injected subcutaneously with topical imiquimod. Profiled with immunoSEQ multiplex PCR; TCRdb holds only in-frame clones, not every one. Counted here are tens of thousands of clones, more than 70% occurring once; the ten biggest clones make up around 0.77%. Sequenced material: PBMCs, taken from a glioma patient whose treatment included an IDH1 peptide vaccine. The source is a woman between 50 and 59 years old with glioma. The V gene is TRBV4-2, the J gene TRBJ2-5, with D possibly being TRBD1 or TRBD2 (6 bases each). The CDR3 protein is CASSQAPQGGSETQYF. DNA of the CDR3: TGTGCCAGCAGCCAAGCCCCTCAAGGGGGGTCAGAGACCCAGTACTTC.